A single sample is the source of the 26 T cell receptor beta chains below, sequenced in a study of blood T cell repertoires in COVID-19. Only in-frame clones appear in the TCRdb table, and some are missing; sequencing was by immunoSEQ multiplex PCR. The table includes about 520,000 clones, 75% to 90% detected once. Sequenced: peripheral blood. Receptors originate from a human donor in a cohort sampled during active COVID-19.

V and J are TRBV23-1 and TRBJ1-2; D is unclear. Being an ORF, TRBV23-1 has a function that is uncertain. This CDR3 is built from 19 residues. The ends were cut back, 0 bases at V and 5 bases at J, with 25 bases in the middle. DNA of the CDR3: TGCGCCAGCAGTCAATCCGCTATGGCAGGCGGGATAACGTCTTATGGCTACACCTTC. Its protein is CASSQSAMAGGITSYGYTF.

CDR3 in amino acids: CASSTKQGRNTEAFF. The CDR3 DNA follows: TGTGCCAGCAGCACAAAACAGGGAAGGAACACTGAAGCTTTCTTT. V gene TRBV5-4 combines with J gene TRBJ1-1; a weak D match, TRBD1 (6 bases). Trimming stripped 4 bases from V and 1 base from J, with 14 bases between. CDR1 SGHNT and CDR2 YYREEE come from the germline V gene (reference sequence). The CDR3 contains 15 residues.

V is TRBV7-6 and J is TRBJ1-2, with D perhaps TRBD1 (6 bases). With 2 bases removed from V and 3 bases from J, the gap between germline ends came to 13 bases. The CDR3 is 15 amino acids. Per the germline V gene, CDR1 is SGHVS and CDR2 is FNYEAQ. CDR3: CASSLNVGGDYGYTF. The CDR3 DNA sequence: TGTGCCAGCAGCTTAAATGTAGGGGGGGACTATGGCTACACCTTC.

V and J are TRBV11-3 and TRBJ2-1; TRBD2 aligns across 7 bases. V lost 1 base to trimming and J lost 7 bases; unmatched junction nucleotides: 13. This CDR3 has 17 residues. Germline V CDR1 and CDR2: SGHNT, YENEEA. The DNA of the CDR3 is TGTGCCAGCAGCTTAGGGGGGGGAGGGAACCCCTTTAATGAGCAGTTCTTC. Its translation is CASSLGGGGNPFNEQFF.

The chain uses TRBV7-9 and TRBJ2-7; TRBD2 matches 12 bases. Germline CDR1 SEHNR, CDR2 FQNEAQ (reference sequence). The ends lost 5 bases at V and 5 bases at J; junction bases unmatched: 7. This CDR3 is built from 15 residues. CDR3 nucleotides: TGTGCCAGCAGCCGACGACTAGCGGGAGACCACGAGCAGTACTTC. This gives the protein CASSRRLAGDHEQYF. The variable domain in full, completed from reference TRBV7-9 and TRBJ2-7, reads DTGVSQNPRHKITKRGQNVTFRCDPISEHNRLYWYRQTLGQGPEFLTYFQNEAQLEKSRLLSDRFSAERPKGSFSTLEIQRTEQGDSAMYLCASSRRLAGDHEQYFGPGTRLTVT.

The chain joins TRBV19 to TRBJ2-7; the match to TRBD1 covers 7 bases. With 2 bases clipped from V and 3 bases from J, the junction kept 4 bases outside the gene matches. The CDR3 length is 14 residues. Per the germline V gene, CDR1 is LNHDA and CDR2 is SQIVND (reference sequence). The CDR3 here is CASSISTGSYEQYF. CDR3 sequence (DNA): TGTGCCAGTAGTATATCGACAGGGAGCTACGAGCAGTACTTC. Filled out from reference TRBV19 and TRBJ2-7, the complete variable domain reads DGGITQSPKYLFRKEGQNVTLSCEQNLNHDAMYWYRQDPGQGLRLIYYSQIVNDFQKGDIAEGYSVSREKKESFPLTVTSAQKNPTAFYLCASSISTGSYEQYFGPGTRLTVT.

This clone occurred once. The gene calls are TRBV10-2 and TRBJ1-1; D is perhaps TRBD1 (5 bases). The CDR3 length is 12 residues. V lost 8 bases and J lost 5, with 12 bases in between. CDR1 and CDR2 from the germline V gene are WSHSY and SAAADI. The CDR3 region is CASRSGGTEAFF. The CDR3, as DNA: TGCGCCAGCCGCTCGGGGGGTACTGAAGCTTTCTTT.

The chain couples TRBV19 to TRBJ1-1; D remains ambiguous. V was shortened by 6 bases and J by 4 bases, with 12 bases between the two germline ends. Per the germline V gene, CDR1 is LNHDA and CDR2 is SQIVND (reference sequence). CDR3 length: 13 amino acids. CDR3 loop: CASRTQPSTEAFF. The CDR3 DNA is TGTGCCAGTAGGACTCAGCCGAGCACTGAAGCTTTCTTT.

The genes are TRBV13 and TRBJ1-1; possible D gene TRBD1, 5 bases. Germline values: CDR1 PRHDT, CDR2 FYEKMQ (reference sequence). Trimming cost V 7 bases and J 6 bases, with 15 bases left between them. The CDR3 is made up of 13 amino acids. This CDR3 is CASTISRGAEAFF. DNA for the CDR3: TGTGCCAGCACCATTTCTCGGGGGGCTGAAGCTTTCTTT.

This chain's CDR3 is CASSIPGQGVGGYTF. The CDR3 DNA reads TGTGCCAGCAGTATCCCGGGACAGGGGGTGGGTGGCTACACCTTC. This chain uses TRBV25-1 with TRBJ1-2, with 11 bases identical to TRBD1. V shed 5 bases and J 7 bases; nucleotides not matched to a gene: 9. Germline loops: CDR1 MGHDK, CDR2 SYGVNS. This CDR3 spans 15 amino acids.

J is TRBJ1-1 and V is TRBV7-8; TRBD1 is a possible D gene (6 bases). V gave up 4 bases and J gave up 5 bases, with 17 bases separating them. This CDR3 region has 15 residues. CDR1 is SGHVS, CDR2 FQNEAQ, per germline. CDR3 in DNA: TGTGCCAGCAGCTCCCTACAGGGTAGGAGAACTGAAGCTTTCTTT. The encoded protein is CASSSLQGRRTEAFF.

This clone was seen a single time. V usage is TRBV24-1 and J usage is TRBJ2-1; D call uncertain. V was pared by 4 bases and J by 4 bases, with 16 bases between. Germline loops: CDR1 KGHDR, CDR2 SFDVKD. The CDR3 totals 16 residues. CDR3 loop: CATSEPTRSPYNEQFF. The CDR3 nucleotides read TGTGCCACCAGTGAACCGACACGCTCCCCGTACAATGAGCAGTTCTTC.

The rearrangement uses TRBV29-1 and TRBJ2-1; 7 bases match TRBD2. The junction had 26 bases not matched to a gene; V was cut back by 8 bases and J by 7 bases. The germline V gene encodes CDR1 SQVTM and CDR2 ANQGSEA. The CDR3 totals 18 residues. CDR3 region: CSPPTRGIPSGKTNEQFF. The CDR3 bases are TGCAGCCCTCCAACCCGGGGTATCCCAAGCGGGAAAACTAATGAGCAGTTCTTC.

V and J are TRBV24-1 and TRBJ2-3, with D perhaps matching TRBD2 (6 bases). The CDR3 consists of 16 residues. V was cut by 3 bases and J by 4 bases, with 16 bases left in between. CDR1 KGHDR and CDR2 SFDVKD come from the germline V gene. CDR3 residues: CATSDLAPCPPDTQYF. CDR3 coding DNA: TGTGCCACCAGTGATCTAGCGCCATGCCCCCCAGATACGCAGTATTTT.

The V and J genes are TRBV3-1 (or the pseudogene TRBV3-2) and TRBJ2-1; D is possibly TRBD2 (5 bases). This CDR3 spans 14 amino acids. Germline CDR1 is LGHDT and CDR2 is YNNKEL (reference sequence). V was cut by 4 bases and J by 6 bases, with 13 bases left in between. CDR3 residues: CASSPQLVSNEQFF. As DNA, the CDR3 is TGTGCCAGCAGCCCCCAACTAGTCTCCAATGAGCAGTTCTTC.

This sequence joins TRBV29-1 and TRBJ2-7, with 9 positions matching TRBD1. Germline V gives CDR1 SQVTM, CDR2 ANQGSEA. The V gene end was trimmed by 6 bases and the J gene end by 6 bases; junction bases not matched to a gene: 6. The length of the CDR3 is 12 residues. CDR3 sequence reads: CSVGTGFFEQYF. Written as DNA, the CDR3 is TGCAGCGTGGGGACAGGGTTCTTCGAGCAGTACTTC.

The chain couples TRBV18 to TRBJ1-2, with 9 bases fitting TRBD1. Unmatched junction bases numbered 13, after V lost 3 bases and J lost 2 bases. The germline CDR1 and CDR2 sequences are KGHSH and LQKENI. This CDR3 has 18 residues. For the CDR3, the DNA is TGTGCCAGCTCACCCCTTCGGACAGGGGAGGCTTTGAACTATGGCTACACCTTC. Translated: CASSPLRTGEALNYGYTF. Supplemented by reference TRBV18 and TRBJ1-2, the full variable domain reads NAGVMQNPRHLVRRRGQEARLRCSPMKGHSHVYWYRQLPEEGLKFMVYLQKENIIDESGMPKERFSAEFPKEGPSILRIQQVVRGDSAAYFCASSPLRTGEALNYGYTFGSGTRLTVV.

The chain couples TRBV7-2 to TRBJ2-7; 8 bases fit TRBD2. Germline CDR1 and CDR2: SGHTA and FQGNSA. V lost 2 bases, J lost 6 bases, and 3 bases stayed unmatched. The CDR3 spans 13 residues. CDR3 nucleotides: TGTGCCAGCAGCTTAAACGGGAGGGCCGAGCAGTACTTC. This gives the protein CASSLNGRAEQYF.

As DNA, the CDR3 is TGCAGCGCTGGGTCCCCGGGAGGGTACATTCAGTACTTC. This translates into CSAGSPGGYIQYF. J is TRBJ2-4 and V is TRBV29-1; 8 nucleotides align to TRBD2. Germline V lookup: CDR1 SQVTM, CDR2 ANQGSEA. J was trimmed by 8 bases and V by 7 bases; bases with no gene match: 10. The CDR3 has 13 amino acids.

The chain is built from TRBV10-1 and TRBJ2-1, with TRBD2 matching over 9 bases. This CDR3 contains 15 residues. Trimming at V came to 10 bases and at J to 0 bases, leaving 7 bases not matched to a gene. Germline CDR1 reads WNHNN; CDR2 reads SYGVQD (reference sequence). This CDR3 reads CATSLAGSSYNEQFF. CDR3 DNA sequence: TGCGCCACCTCGCTAGCGGGGAGCTCCTACAATGAGCAGTTCTTC.

V is TRBV3-1 (or the pseudogene TRBV3-2) and J is TRBJ2-2, with TRBD1 as a possible D gene (6 bases). This CDR3 has 14 residues. V lost 4 bases to trimming and J lost 3 bases, with 9 bases between them. From germline, CDR1 is LGHDT and CDR2 YNNKEL (reference sequence). For the CDR3, the DNA is TGTGCCAGCAGCCCTTACAGGGACACCGGGGAGCTGTTTTTT. Amino acid sequence: CASSPYRDTGELFF.

The chain carries TRBV5-4 and TRBJ1-1, with TRBD1 matching over 9 bases. The CDR3 extends over 14 amino acids. Germline trimming cut 2 bases from V and 6 bases from J; bases unmatched to any gene: 5. In germline, CDR1 is SGHNT, CDR2 YYREEE (reference sequence). Here the CDR3 reads CASSLPGQGSEAFF. DNA for the CDR3: TGTGCCAGCAGCTTACCGGGACAGGGCTCTGAAGCTTTCTTT.

As concerns this clone: Other DNA sequences of this sample code for an identical CDR3. The gene calls are TRBV5-1 and TRBJ2-1; 7 bases are shared with TRBD2. The germline CDR1 and CDR2 sequences are SGHRS and YFSETQ. The CDR3 loop spans 15 amino acids. J lost 0 bases, V lost 2 bases, and 2 bases had no gene match. The CDR3 sequence is CASSLGGSSYNEQFF. CDR3 bases: TGCGCCAGCAGCTTAGGCGGGAGCTCCTACAATGAGCAGTTCTTC.

V usage is TRBV10-1 and J usage is TRBJ2-3, with 12 bases that match TRBD2. The CDR3 consists of 15 residues. V lost 8 bases, J lost 6 bases, and 9 bases stayed unmatched. Per the germline V gene, CDR1 is WNHNN and CDR2 is SYGVQD (reference sequence). CDR3 DNA: TGCGCCAGCTCGGGGACTAGCGGGCGGAGGGATACGCAGTATTTT. It translates to CASSGTSGRRDTQYF.

The chain carries TRBV19 and TRBJ2-7; 8 nucleotides match TRBD2. Germline V gene lookup returns CDR1 LNHDA and CDR2 SQIVND (reference sequence). V was pared by 6 bases and J by 6 bases, with 10 bases of the junction left unmatched. The CDR3 consists of 14 residues. For the CDR3, the DNA is TGTGCCAGTAGGGAAAGCGGGAGCACCTCCGAGCAGTACTTC. As protein: CASRESGSTSEQYF.

The V gene is TRBV7-8, the J gene TRBJ2-2; tentatively, D is TRBD1 (6 bases). V was pared by 3 bases and J by 1 base, with 6 bases between. This CDR3 has 14 residues. The germline CDR1 and CDR2 sequences are SGHVS and FQNEAQ. CDR3 protein: CASSLGQNTGELFF. CDR3 DNA sequence: TGTGCCAGCAGCTTGGGACAGAACACCGGGGAGCTGTTTTTT.